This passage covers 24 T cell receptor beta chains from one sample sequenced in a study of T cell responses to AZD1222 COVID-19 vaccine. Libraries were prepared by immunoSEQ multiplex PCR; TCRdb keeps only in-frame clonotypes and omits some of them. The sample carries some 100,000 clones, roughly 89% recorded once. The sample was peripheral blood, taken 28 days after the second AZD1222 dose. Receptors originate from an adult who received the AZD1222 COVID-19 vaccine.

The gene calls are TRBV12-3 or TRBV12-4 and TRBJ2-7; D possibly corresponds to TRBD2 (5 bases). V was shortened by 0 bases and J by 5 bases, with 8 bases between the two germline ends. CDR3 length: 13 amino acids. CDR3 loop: CASSLAGVDEQYF. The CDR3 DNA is TGTGCCAGCAGTTTAGCGGGAGTGGACGAGCAGTACTTC.

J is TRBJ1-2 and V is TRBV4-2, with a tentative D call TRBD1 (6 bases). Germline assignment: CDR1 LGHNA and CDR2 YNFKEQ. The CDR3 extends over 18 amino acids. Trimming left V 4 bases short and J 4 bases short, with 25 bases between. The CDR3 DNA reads TGTGCCAGCAGCCTGGACCCAGGGGACCCTACCCCTCTCTATGGCTACACCTTC. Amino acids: CASSLDPGDPTPLYGYTF.

The CDR3 coding sequence is TGTGCCAGCAACCAGGGGCAGGTTCGGGGGGAGCAGTTCTTC. The encoded protein is CASNQGQVRGEQFF. The chain employs TRBV6-5 and TRBJ2-1, with D perhaps being TRBD1 or TRBD2 (6 bases each). CDR1 is MNHEY, CDR2 SVGAGI, per germline. V was clipped by 7 bases and J by 10 bases, with 20 bases between them. The CDR3 is 14 residues long.

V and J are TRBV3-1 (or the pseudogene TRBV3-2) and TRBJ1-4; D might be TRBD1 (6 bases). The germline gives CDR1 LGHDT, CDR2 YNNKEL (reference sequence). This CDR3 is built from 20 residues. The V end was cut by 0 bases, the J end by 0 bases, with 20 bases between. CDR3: CASSQDTGQPQVATNEKLFF. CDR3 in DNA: TGTGCCAGCAGCCAAGACACCGGACAGCCCCAAGTTGCAACTAATGAAAAACTGTTTTTT.

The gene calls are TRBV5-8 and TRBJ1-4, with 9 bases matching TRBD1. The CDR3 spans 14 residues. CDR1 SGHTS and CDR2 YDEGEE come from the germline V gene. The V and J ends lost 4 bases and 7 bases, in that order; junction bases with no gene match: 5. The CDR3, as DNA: TGTGCCAGCAGCCCGGGACAGGGTTCTGAAAAACTGTTTTTT. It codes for CASSPGQGSEKLFF.

CDR3 nucleotide sequence: TGTGCCAGCAGACCAAGGACCTCCTATAATTCACCCCTCCACTTT. Translated: CASRPRTSYNSPLHF. This chain joins TRBV6-5 and TRBJ1-6, with D unclear. V lost 6 bases and J lost 0, with 9 bases in between. Germline V CDR1 and CDR2: MNHEY, SVGAGI. This CDR3 has 15 residues.

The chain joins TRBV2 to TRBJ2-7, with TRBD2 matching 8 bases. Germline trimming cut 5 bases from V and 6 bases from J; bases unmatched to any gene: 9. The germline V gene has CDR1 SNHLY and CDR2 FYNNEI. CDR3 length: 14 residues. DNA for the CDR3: TGTGCCAGCAGTCCGACTAGCGTAGTCTCCGAGCAGTACTTC. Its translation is CASSPTSVVSEQYF.

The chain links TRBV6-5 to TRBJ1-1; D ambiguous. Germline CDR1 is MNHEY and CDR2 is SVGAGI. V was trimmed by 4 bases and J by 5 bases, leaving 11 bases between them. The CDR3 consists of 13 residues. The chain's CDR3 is CASSWLDGTEAFF. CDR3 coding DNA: TGTGCCAGCAGTTGGCTGGATGGGACTGAAGCTTTCTTT.

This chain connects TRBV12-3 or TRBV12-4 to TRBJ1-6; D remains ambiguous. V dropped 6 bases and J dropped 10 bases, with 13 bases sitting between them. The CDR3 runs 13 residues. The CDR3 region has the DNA TGTGCCAGCAGCCAGGAGTCAGGATCACCCCTCCACTTT. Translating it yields CASSQESGSPLHF.

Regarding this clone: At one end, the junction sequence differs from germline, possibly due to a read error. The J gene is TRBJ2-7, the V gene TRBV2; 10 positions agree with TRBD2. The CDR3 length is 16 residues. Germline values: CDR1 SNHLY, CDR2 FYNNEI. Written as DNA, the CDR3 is TGTGCCAGCAGAGAAGGACTAGCGGTGAATTCCTACGAGCAGTACTTC. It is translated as CASREGLAVNSYEQYF.

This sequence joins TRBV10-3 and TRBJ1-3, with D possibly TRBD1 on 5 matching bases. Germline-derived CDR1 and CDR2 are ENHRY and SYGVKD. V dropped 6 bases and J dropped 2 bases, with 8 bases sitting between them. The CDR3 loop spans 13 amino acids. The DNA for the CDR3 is TGTGCCATCAGGCAGACAGCTGGAAACACCATATATTTT. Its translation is CAIRQTAGNTIYF.

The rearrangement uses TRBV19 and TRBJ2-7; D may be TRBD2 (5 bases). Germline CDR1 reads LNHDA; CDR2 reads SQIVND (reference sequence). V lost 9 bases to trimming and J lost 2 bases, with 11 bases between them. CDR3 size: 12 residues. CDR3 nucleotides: TGTGCCAGCACAAGCGGCCCCTACGAGCAGTACTTC. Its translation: CASTSGPYEQYF.

CDR3 sequence: CASSFQTGGIEQYF. CDR3 in DNA: TGTGCCAGCAGCTTTCAAACGGGAGGGATCGAGCAGTACTTC. This chain links TRBV7-2 with TRBJ2-7; 8 nucleotides match TRBD2. The J segment lost 6 bases and the V segment lost 3 bases, leaving 7 bases of the junction unmatched. From germline, CDR1 is SGHTA and CDR2 FQGNSA. The CDR3 runs to 14 residues.

The CDR3: CASSLFRTGGTEAFF. The CDR3 nucleotides read TGTGCCAGCAGCTTATTCCGGACAGGGGGCACTGAAGCTTTCTTT. The chain employs TRBV7-2 and TRBJ1-1, with 10 bases lining up with TRBD1. Germline-derived CDR1 and CDR2 are SGHTA and FQGNSA. The CDR3 runs to 15 residues. V dropped 2 bases and J dropped 4; count of bases not matched to a gene: 4.

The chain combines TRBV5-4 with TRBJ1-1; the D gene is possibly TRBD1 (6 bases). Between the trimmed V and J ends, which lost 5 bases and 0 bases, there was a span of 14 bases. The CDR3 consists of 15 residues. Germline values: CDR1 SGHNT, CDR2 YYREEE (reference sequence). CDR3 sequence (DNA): TGTGCCAGCAGTCCCCCGGGGACATTGAACACTGAAGCTTTCTTT. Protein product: CASSPPGTLNTEAFF.

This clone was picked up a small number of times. The DNA for the CDR3 is TGTGCCAGCAGTTACGGGAGTAGCACTGAAGCTTTCTTT. Amino acid sequence: CASSYGSSTEAFF. The gene calls are TRBV6-2 or TRBV6-3 and TRBJ1-1; D gene unclear. Germline assignment: CDR1 MNHEY and CDR2 SVGEGT. The CDR3 runs 13 residues. V was cut by 2 bases and J by 4 bases, with 8 bases left in between.

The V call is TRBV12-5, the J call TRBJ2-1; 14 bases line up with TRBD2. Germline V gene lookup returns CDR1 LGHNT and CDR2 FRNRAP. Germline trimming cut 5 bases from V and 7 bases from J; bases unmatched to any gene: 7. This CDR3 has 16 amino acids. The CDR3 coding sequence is TGTGCTAGTGGTCCGGGACTAGCGGGAGCGGCAAATGAGCAGTTCTTC. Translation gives CASGPGLAGAANEQFF.

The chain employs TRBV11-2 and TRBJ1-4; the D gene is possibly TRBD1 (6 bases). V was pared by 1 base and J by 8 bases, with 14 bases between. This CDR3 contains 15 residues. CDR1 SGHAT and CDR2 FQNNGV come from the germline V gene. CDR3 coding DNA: TGTGCCAGCAGCTTAGGATCAGGGGCGATGGAAAAACTGTTTTTT. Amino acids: CASSLGSGAMEKLFF.

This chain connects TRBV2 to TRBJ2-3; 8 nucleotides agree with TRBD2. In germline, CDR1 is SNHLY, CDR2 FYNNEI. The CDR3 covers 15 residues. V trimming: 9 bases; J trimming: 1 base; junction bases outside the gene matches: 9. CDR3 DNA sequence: TGTGCCAGGGGCGTAGCGGGGACCCGCACAGATACGCAGTATTTT. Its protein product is CARGVAGTRTDTQYF.

The CDR3 coding sequence is TGTGCCAGTAGTACCCAGGGTAGACTTCTCTCTGGAAACACCATATATTTT. It yields the protein CASSTQGRLLSGNTIYF. This chain uses TRBV19 with TRBJ1-3; tentative D call: TRBD1 (5 bases). Trimming stripped 4 bases from V and 0 bases from J, with 16 bases between. The CDR3 extends over 17 amino acids. The germline gives CDR1 LNHDA, CDR2 SQIVND (reference sequence).

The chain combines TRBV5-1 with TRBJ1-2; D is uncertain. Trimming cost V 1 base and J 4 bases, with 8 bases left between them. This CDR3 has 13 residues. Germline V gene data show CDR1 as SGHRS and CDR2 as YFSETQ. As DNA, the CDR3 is TGCGCCAGCAGCTTGTCAACAGCCTATGGCTACACCTTC. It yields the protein CASSLSTAYGYTF.

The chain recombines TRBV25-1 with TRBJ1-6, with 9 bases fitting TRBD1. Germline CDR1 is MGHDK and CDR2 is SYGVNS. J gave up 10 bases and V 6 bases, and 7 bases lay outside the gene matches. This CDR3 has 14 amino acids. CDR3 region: CASSIQGANSPLHF. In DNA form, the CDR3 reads TGTGCCAGCAGCATACAGGGGGCGAACTCACCCCTCCACTTT.

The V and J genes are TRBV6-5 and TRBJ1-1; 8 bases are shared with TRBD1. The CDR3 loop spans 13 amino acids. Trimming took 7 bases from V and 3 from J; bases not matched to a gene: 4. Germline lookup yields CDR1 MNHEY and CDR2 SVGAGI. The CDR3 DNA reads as TGTGCCAGCAAGGACAGGGAGGACACTGAAGCTTTCTTT. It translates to CASKDREDTEAFF.

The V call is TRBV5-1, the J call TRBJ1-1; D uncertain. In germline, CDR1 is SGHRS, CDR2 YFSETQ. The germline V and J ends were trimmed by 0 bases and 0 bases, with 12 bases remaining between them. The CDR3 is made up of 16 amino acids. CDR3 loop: CASSLGSYGVNTEAFF. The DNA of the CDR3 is TGCGCCAGCAGCTTGGGAAGCTACGGGGTGAACACTGAAGCTTTCTTT. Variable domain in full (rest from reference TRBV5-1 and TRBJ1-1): KAGVTQTPRYLIKTRGQQVTLSCSPISGHRSVSWYQQTPGQGLQFLFEYFSETQRNKGNFPGRFSGRQFSNSRSEMNVSTLELGDSALYLCASSLGSYGVNTEAFFGQGTRLTVV.